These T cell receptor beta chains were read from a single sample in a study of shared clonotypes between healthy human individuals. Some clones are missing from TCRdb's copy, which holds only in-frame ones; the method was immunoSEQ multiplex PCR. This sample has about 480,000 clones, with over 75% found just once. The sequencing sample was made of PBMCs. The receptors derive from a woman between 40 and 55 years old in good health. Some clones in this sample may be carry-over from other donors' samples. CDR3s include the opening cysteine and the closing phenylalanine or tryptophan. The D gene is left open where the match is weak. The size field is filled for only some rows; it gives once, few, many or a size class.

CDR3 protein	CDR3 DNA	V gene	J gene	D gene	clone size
CASSLDPDGGYLYTF	TGCGCCAGCAGCTTGGATCCGGACGGTGGGTATCTTTACACCTTC	TRBV5-1	TRBJ1-2	-	-
CSVGSSGANVLTF	TGCAGCGTTGGTTCCTCAGGGGCCAACGTCCTGACTTTC	TRBV29-1	TRBJ2-6	-	few
CASSHGQGNTEAFF	TGCGCCAGCAGCCACGGACAGGGGAACACTGAAGCTTTCTTT	TRBV5-1	TRBJ1-1	TRBD1	-
CASSPLVGASYNEQFF	TGTGCCAGCTCACCACTGGTGGGAGCCTCCTACAATGAGCAGTTCTTC	TRBV18	TRBJ2-1	-	-
CASSYFSGRASGELFF	TGTGCCAGCAGTTACTTTAGCGGGAGGGCCTCCGGGGAGCTGTTTTTT	TRBV6-5	TRBJ2-2	TRBD2	-
CAGGTGGYEQYF	TGTGCCGGTGGGACAGGGGGCTACGAGCAGTACTTC	TRBV2	TRBJ2-7	TRBD1	-
CASSPLSGASSYEQYF	TGTGCCAGCAGCCCGCTATCAGGGGCCTCCTCCTACGAGCAGTACTTC	TRBV7-2	TRBJ2-7	-	-
CASSQGTGYNQPQHF	TGCGCCAGCAGCCAAGGGACAGGTTACAATCAGCCCCAGCATTTT	TRBV4-3	TRBJ1-5	TRBD1	-
CASSWGDIGTQYF	TGCGCCAGCAGCTGGGGGGATATCGGGACCCAGTACTTC	TRBV5-1	TRBJ2-5	-	-
CASRGQPQHF	TGTGCCAGCAGAGGGCAGCCCCAGCATTTT	TRBV27	TRBJ1-5	-	few
CASSFGRGTGELFF	TGTGCCAGCAGCTTCGGCAGGGGTACCGGGGAGCTGTTTTTT	TRBV6-6	TRBJ2-2	-	-
CSVEGTEMSYGYTF	TGCAGCGTTGAGGGGACAGAAATGAGTTATGGCTACACCTTC	TRBV29-1	TRBJ1-2	TRBD1	-
CASMRQLGYGYTF	TGTGCCAGCATGAGACAGCTTGGCTATGGCTACACCTTC	TRBV10-3	TRBJ1-2	-	-
CASSAGTGGNEQFF	TGCGCCAGCAGTGCCGGGACAGGGGGCAATGAGCAGTTCTTC	TRBV5-1	TRBJ2-1	TRBD1	-
CASSSPGGFNEKLFF	TGTGCCAGCAGTTCACCAGGGGGCTTTAATGAAAAACTGTTTTTT	TRBV28	TRBJ1-4	TRBD1	-
CASSFSADRPTGELFF	TGCGCCAGCAGCTTCAGTGCCGACAGGCCCACCGGGGAGCTGTTTTTT	TRBV5-1	TRBJ2-2	-	-
CASSTGLTEQFF	TGTGCCAGCAGCACGGGACTTACAGAGCAGTTCTTC	TRBV7-9	TRBJ2-1	-	-
CASSSSSGTSEQYF	TGTGCCAGCAGCTCTTCTAGCGGGACGAGCGAGCAGTACTTC	TRBV7-2	TRBJ2-7	TRBD2	-
CASSLSSGGNQPQHF	TGTGCCAGCAGCTTAAGTTCAGGGGGCAATCAGCCCCAGCATTTT	TRBV11-2	TRBJ1-5	-	-
CASSSRQGGFDDEAFF	TGTGCCAGCAGTTCTCGACAGGGCGGCTTTGACGATGAAGCTTTCTTT	TRBV6-6	TRBJ1-1	TRBD1	-
CASSLEPDKNTEAFF	TGCGCCAGCAGCTTAGAACCAGATAAGAACACTGAAGCTTTCTTT	TRBV5-1	TRBJ1-1	-	many
CASSPRLAGGYEQYF	TGTGCCAGCTCACCACGACTAGCGGGAGGGTACGAGCAGTACTTC	TRBV18	TRBJ2-7	TRBD2	once
CSVGLRGGAFF	TGCAGCGTTGGCTTGAGAGGTGGGGCTTTCTTT	TRBV29-1	TRBJ1-1	-	-
CASSIFQGSYNEQFF	TGTGCCAGTAGTATTTTCCAGGGGTCGTACAATGAGCAGTTCTTC	TRBV19	TRBJ2-1	-	-
CASSLSQLAEYYNEQFF	TGTGCCAGCAGCTTGAGCCAACTAGCGGAATATTACAATGAGCAGTTCTTC	TRBV7-2	TRBJ2-1	TRBD2	-
CASSPRIRGNEQYF	TGTGCCAGCAGCCCGCGGATCAGGGGTAACGAGCAGTACTTC	TRBV6-1	TRBJ2-7	-	once
CASSEGQYNQPQHF	TGTGCCAGCAGTGAAGGACAGTACAATCAGCCCCAGCATTTT	TRBV25-1	TRBJ1-5	-	-
CASSSGVSYEQYF	TGTGCCAGCTCTAGCGGCGTCTCCTACGAGCAGTACTTC	TRBV27	TRBJ2-7	TRBD2	-
CASSQSGSSTDTQYF	TGTGCCAGCAGCCAGAGCGGGAGTAGCACAGATACGCAGTATTTT	TRBV7-9	TRBJ2-3	TRBD2	-
CAWGVGLTDTQYF	TGTGCCTGGGGGGTCGGCTTGACAGATACGCAGTATTTT	TRBV30	TRBJ2-3	-	-
CASSYDRGTDTQYF	TGTGCCAGCAGCTATGACAGGGGGACAGATACGCAGTATTTT	TRBV2	TRBJ2-3	TRBD1	-
CASSPIGRSTEAFF	TGTGCCAGCAGCCCCATAGGGAGGAGCACTGAAGCTTTCTTT	TRBV11-2	TRBJ1-1	-	-
CASSFDRGRTSRSNTGELFF	TGCGCCAGCAGCTTCGACAGGGGAAGGACTAGCAGGTCGAACACCGGGGAGCTGTTTTTT	TRBV4-1	TRBJ2-2	-	-
CASSEIGGFQTSQFF	TGTGCCAGCAGTGAGATAGGGGGATTTCAGACTTCACAGTTCTTC	TRBV2	TRBJ2-1	-	-
CASKGGVPTWNTEAFF	TGTGCCAGTAAAGGGGGGGTACCTACTTGGAACACTGAAGCTTTCTTT	TRBV19	TRBJ1-1	-	-
CASSPSRGRRETQYF	TGTGCCAGCAGCCCGAGCCGGGGACGCCGAGAGACCCAGTACTTC	TRBV28	TRBJ2-5	-	-
CASSTWDPKDPDTQYF	TGTGCCAGCAGCACCTGGGACCCGAAGGACCCAGATACGCAGTATTTT	TRBV21-1	TRBJ2-3	-	-
CASDQGVAGNTIYF	TGTGCCAGCGATCAGGGCGTCGCTGGAAACACCATATATTTT	TRBV14	TRBJ1-3	-	-
CASSMEGEQYF	TGTGCCAGCTCCATGGAGGGCGAGCAGTACTTC	TRBV18	TRBJ2-7	-	-
CASSLARSENTGELFF	TGTGCCAGCAGCTTAGCCCGGAGCGAGAACACCGGGGAGCTGTTTTTT	TRBV11-2	TRBJ2-2	-	-
CASSLVGSGNTIYF	TGTGCCAGCAGTTTAGTTGGGTCTGGAAACACCATATATTTT	TRBV28	TRBJ1-3	-	-
CASSLIGVQPQHF	TGTGCCAGCAGCTTAATAGGGGTCCAGCCCCAGCATTTT	TRBV7-2	TRBJ1-5	-	-